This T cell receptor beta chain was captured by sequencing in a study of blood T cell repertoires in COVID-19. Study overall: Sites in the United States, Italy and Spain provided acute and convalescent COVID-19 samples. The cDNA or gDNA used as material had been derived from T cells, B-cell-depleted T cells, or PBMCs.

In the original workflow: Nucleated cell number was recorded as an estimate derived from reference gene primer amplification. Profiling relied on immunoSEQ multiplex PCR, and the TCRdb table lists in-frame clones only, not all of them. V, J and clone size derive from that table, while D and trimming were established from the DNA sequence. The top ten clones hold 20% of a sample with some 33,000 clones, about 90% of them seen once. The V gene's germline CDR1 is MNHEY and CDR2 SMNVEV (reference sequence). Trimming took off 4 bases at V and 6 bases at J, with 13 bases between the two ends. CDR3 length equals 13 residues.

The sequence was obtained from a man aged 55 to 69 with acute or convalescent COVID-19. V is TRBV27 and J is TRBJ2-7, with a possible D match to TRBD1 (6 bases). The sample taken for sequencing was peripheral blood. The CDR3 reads CASSSNRAGEQYV. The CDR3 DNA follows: TGTGCCAGCAGTTCAAACAGGGCAGGCGAGCAGTACGTC.